The rows below give T cell receptor beta chains drawn from one sample of a study of shared clonotypes between healthy human individuals. TCRdb's copy holds only in-frame clones and misses some; the assay was immunoSEQ multiplex PCR. Of 2 million to 2.5 million clones listed, approximately 94% are singletons. The sample taken for sequencing was naive CD4+ T cells sorted from blood. All receptors derive from a man younger than 35 in good health. The CDR3 runs from the conserved cysteine through the conserved F or W. D genes are given only for firm matches. Size values are once, few and many counts, or a class for expanded clones, and some rows have none.

V gene: TRBV29-1
clone size: .
D gene: .
J gene: TRBJ1-1
CDR3 length: 13
CDR3 DNA: TGCAGCGTCACAGGGACTGTGAACACTGAAGCTTTCTTT
CDR3 protein: CSVTGTVNTEAFF

V gene: TRBV27
clone size: .
D gene: .
J gene: TRBJ2-6
CDR3 length: 15
CDR3 DNA: TGTGCCAGCAGTTTACAGGGTAGCGGGGCCAACGTCCTGACTTTC
CDR3 protein: CASSLQGSGANVLTF

V gene: TRBV4-1
clone size: .
D gene: TRBD2
J gene: TRBJ2-3
CDR3 length: 17
CDR3 DNA: TGCGCCAGCAGCCAGGGACTAGCCGTGACTAGCACAGATACGCAGTATTTT
CDR3 protein: CASSQGLAVTSTDTQYF

V gene: TRBV9
clone size: .
D gene: TRBD2
J gene: TRBJ2-1
CDR3 length: 14
CDR3 DNA: TGTGCCAGCAGCGCCCGCGGACTAGCCGGTGAGCAGTTCTTC
CDR3 protein: CASSARGLAGEQFF

V gene: TRBV7-2
clone size: .
D gene: .
J gene: TRBJ1-5
CDR3 length: 14
CDR3 DNA: TGTGCCAGCAGCCCTCAAGGAAGCAATCAGCCCCAGCATTTT
CDR3 protein: CASSPQGSNQPQHF

V gene: TRBV6-4
clone size: .
D gene: .
J gene: TRBJ2-6
CDR3 length: 13
CDR3 DNA: TGTGCCTCGCGGCTCTCTGGGGCCAACGTCCTGACTTTC
CDR3 protein: CASRLSGANVLTF

V gene: TRBV10-3
clone size: .
D gene: .
J gene: TRBJ1-1
CDR3 length: 15
CDR3 DNA: TGTGCCATCAGGGACGGACAGAACCCGAACACTGAAGCTTTCTTT
CDR3 protein: CAIRDGQNPNTEAFF

V gene: TRBV30
clone size: .
D gene: TRBD2
J gene: TRBJ2-3
CDR3 length: 14
CDR3 DNA: TGTGCCTGGAGTATAGCGGGGAAGGCAGATACGCAGTATTTT
CDR3 protein: CAWSIAGKADTQYF

V gene: TRBV6-4
clone size: .
D gene: .
J gene: TRBJ2-1
CDR3 length: 16
CDR3 DNA: TGTGCCAGCAGTGTAGGACAGTTTGGACCCTACAATGAGCAGTTCTTC
CDR3 protein: CASSVGQFGPYNEQFF

V gene: TRBV10-2
clone size: .
D gene: TRBD1
J gene: TRBJ1-6
CDR3 length: 13
CDR3 DNA: TGCGCCAGCATGACAGGGGGAAATTCACCCCTCCACTTT
CDR3 protein: CASMTGGNSPLHF

V gene: TRBV2
clone size: .
D gene: .
J gene: TRBJ1-4
CDR3 length: 15
CDR3 DNA: TGTGCCAGCAGTGACGGCAGGGCAATACGGGAAAAACTGTTTTTT
CDR3 protein: CASSDGRAIREKLFF

V gene: TRBV7-2
clone size: .
D gene: TRBD2
J gene: TRBJ2-7
CDR3 length: 14
CDR3 DNA: TGTGCCAGCAGCCCCAGCGGGGGGGCCTACGAGCAGTACTTC
CDR3 protein: CASSPSGGAYEQYF

V gene: TRBV7-3
clone size: .
D gene: .
J gene: TRBJ2-3
CDR3 length: 15
CDR3 DNA: TGTGCCAGCAGCTTACAGACTGTAAGCACAGATACGCAGTATTTT
CDR3 protein: CASSLQTVSTDTQYF

V gene: TRBV5-1
clone size: .
D gene: TRBD2
J gene: TRBJ2-3
CDR3 length: 17
CDR3 DNA: TGCGCCAGCCGCCCCGCCCGGACTAGCGGGAAAGGAGATACGCAGTATTTT
CDR3 protein: CASRPARTSGKGDTQYF

V gene: TRBV5-1
clone size: .
D gene: TRBD2
J gene: TRBJ2-5
CDR3 length: 16
CDR3 DNA: TGCGCCAGCAGCTTGCCACTAGCGATAGGCCAAGAGACCCAGTACTTC
CDR3 protein: CASSLPLAIGQETQYF

V gene: TRBV9
clone size: .
D gene: TRBD2
J gene: TRBJ2-2
CDR3 length: 16
CDR3 DNA: TGTGCCAGCAGCGTAGTAGCGGGAGGGGATCACGGGGAGCTGTTTTTT
CDR3 protein: CASSVVAGGDHGELFF

V gene: TRBV11-2
clone size: .
D gene: .
J gene: TRBJ2-7
CDR3 length: 14
CDR3 DNA: TGTGCCAGCAGCTCCCAGGGGGGTTCCTACGAGCAGTACTTC
CDR3 protein: CASSSQGGSYEQYF

V gene: TRBV7-9
clone size: .
D gene: .
J gene: TRBJ1-2
CDR3 length: 14
CDR3 DNA: TGTGCCAGCAGCCGCGGGGTTGAGATCTATGGCTACACCTTC
CDR3 protein: CASSRGVEIYGYTF

V gene: TRBV6-5
clone size: .
D gene: .
J gene: TRBJ1-3
CDR3 length: 13
CDR3 DNA: TGTGCCAGCAGCCGCGACAGGGGAAACACCATATATTTT
CDR3 protein: CASSRDRGNTIYF

V gene: TRBV18
clone size: .
D gene: .
J gene: TRBJ2-2
CDR3 length: 16
CDR3 DNA: TGTGCCAGCTCACCAATGCCAGAACTGAACACCGGGGAGCTGTTTTTT
CDR3 protein: CASSPMPELNTGELFF

V gene: TRBV4-3
clone size: .
D gene: TRBD1
J gene: TRBJ1-4
CDR3 length: 14
CDR3 DNA: TGCGCCAGCAGCCAAGATATCGGGACAGGGAGACTGTTTTTT
CDR3 protein: CASSQDIGTGRLFF

V gene: TRBV4-1
clone size: .
D gene: TRBD2
J gene: TRBJ2-5
CDR3 length: 15
CDR3 DNA: TGCGCCAGCAGCCTAGCGGGGGCCTACCAAGAGACCCAGTACTTC
CDR3 protein: CASSLAGAYQETQYF

V gene: TRBV7-7
clone size: .
D gene: .
J gene: TRBJ2-3
CDR3 length: 16
CDR3 DNA: TGTGCTAGCAGCTTATTTTTTGAGGATTACACAGATACGCAGTATTTT
CDR3 protein: CASSLFFEDYTDTQYF

V gene: TRBV30
clone size: .
D gene: TRBD2
J gene: TRBJ2-7
CDR3 length: 14
CDR3 DNA: TGTGCCTGGAGTGTCCTAAGGGGAGGGTACGAGCAGTACTTC
CDR3 protein: CAWSVLRGGYEQYF

V gene: TRBV30
clone size: .
D gene: TRBD1
J gene: TRBJ1-6
CDR3 length: 17
CDR3 DNA: TGTGCCTGGAGTGTGGTCCCCTGGGACAGGGTGGATTCACCCCTCCACTTT
CDR3 protein: CAWSVVPWDRVDSPLHF

V gene: TRBV6-5
clone size: .
D gene: .
J gene: TRBJ1-2
CDR3 length: 15
CDR3 DNA: TGTGCCAGCGGGGAATGGGAACCCGAGGGCTATGGCTACACCTTC
CDR3 protein: CASGEWEPEGYGYTF

V gene: TRBV6-5
clone size: .
D gene: .
J gene: TRBJ2-7
CDR3 length: 11
CDR3 DNA: TGTGCCAGCAGCCGGACTTACGAGCAGTACTTC
CDR3 protein: CASSRTYEQYF

V gene: TRBV4-1
clone size: .
D gene: TRBD2
J gene: TRBJ2-1
CDR3 length: 18
CDR3 DNA: TGCGCCAGCACCCGGGTGGGACTAGCGGGGGGGCCCTACAATGAGCAGTTCTTC
CDR3 protein: CASTRVGLAGGPYNEQFF

V gene: TRBV10-3
clone size: .
D gene: TRBD2
J gene: TRBJ2-1
CDR3 length: 16
CDR3 DNA: TGTGCCATCAGTGAGTCGGGCGGGGGTTCTTCCAATGAGCAGTTCTTC
CDR3 protein: CAISESGGGSSNEQFF

V gene: TRBV10-3
clone size: .
D gene: .
J gene: TRBJ2-3
CDR3 length: 17
CDR3 DNA: TGTGCCATCAGTGAGTCGTTACAGATTTTGAGCACAGATACGCAGTATTTT
CDR3 protein: CAISESLQILSTDTQYF

V gene: TRBV7-2
clone size: .
D gene: TRBD1
J gene: TRBJ1-3
CDR3 length: 15
CDR3 DNA: TGTGCCAGCAGCTTACAACAGGGGGCTGGAAACACCATATATTTT
CDR3 protein: CASSLQQGAGNTIYF

V gene: TRBV2
clone size: .
D gene: .
J gene: TRBJ1-2
CDR3 length: 14
CDR3 DNA: TGTGCCACCGGGGGATCCCAAACCGTCTATGGCTACACCTTC
CDR3 protein: CATGGSQTVYGYTF

V gene: TRBV29-1
clone size: .
D gene: .
J gene: TRBJ1-4
CDR3 length: 12
CDR3 DNA: TGCAGCGTTGTGAAGGATAATGAAAAACTGTTTTTT
CDR3 protein: CSVVKDNEKLFF

V gene: TRBV18
clone size: .
D gene: .
J gene: TRBJ1-3
CDR3 length: 19
CDR3 DNA: TGTGCCAGCTCACCACAACTACCCGGGAGTCCTGGCTCTGGAAACACCATATATTTT
CDR3 protein: CASSPQLPGSPGSGNTIYF

V gene: TRBV10-3
clone size: .
D gene: TRBD1
J gene: TRBJ2-5
CDR3 length: 15
CDR3 DNA: TGTGCCATCAGTGACCAGGGGGCGCGGTTGGAGACCCAGTACTTC
CDR3 protein: CAISDQGARLETQYF

V gene: TRBV9
clone size: .
D gene: TRBD1
J gene: TRBJ1-1
CDR3 length: 16
CDR3 DNA: TGTGCCAGCAGCCTCACCGGACAGGAGGGTTCCACTGAAGCTTTCTTT
CDR3 protein: CASSLTGQEGSTEAFF

V gene: TRBV5-6
clone size: .
D gene: .
J gene: TRBJ2-2
CDR3 length: 13
CDR3 DNA: TGTGCCAGCAGCTTGTGGTCGAGCGGGGAGCTGTTTTTT
CDR3 protein: CASSLWSSGELFF

V gene: TRBV5-1
clone size: .
D gene: TRBD2
J gene: TRBJ2-3
CDR3 length: 18
CDR3 DNA: TGCGCCAGCAGCTTGTCCCTTAGCGGGAGGAGGGGCACAGATACGCAGTATTTT
CDR3 protein: CASSLSLSGRRGTDTQYF

V gene: TRBV28
clone size: few
D gene: .
J gene: TRBJ2-7
CDR3 length: 11
CDR3 DNA: TGTGCCAGCAGTTCGGACCTTGAAAAAAGCTTC
CDR3 protein: CASSSDLEKSF

V gene: TRBV30
clone size: .
D gene: .
J gene: TRBJ1-1
CDR3 length: 15
CDR3 DNA: TGTGCCTGGAGTGTAGGACATCCGGGGAACACTGAAGCTTTCTTT
CDR3 protein: CAWSVGHPGNTEAFF

V gene: TRBV5-4
clone size: .
D gene: .
J gene: TRBJ1-4
CDR3 length: 15
CDR3 DNA: TGTGCCAGCAGCTCCGGAGGGAGGGTAGATGAAAAACTGTTTTTT
CDR3 protein: CASSSGGRVDEKLFF